This T cell receptor (beta chain) was sequenced during a study of blood T cell repertoires in COVID-19. Overall study: From the United States, Italy and Spain came samples of acute and convalescent COVID-19. The analysed material was cDNA or gDNA that came from T cells, B-cell-depleted T cells, or PBMCs.

Germline V CDR1 and CDR2: LGHNA, YNFKEQ. The V gene lost 1 base and the J gene lost 1 base, with 13 bases spanning the gap. The CDR3 has 16 residues. Authors' methods: Estimated nucleated cell counts came from reference gene primer amplification. TCRdb's table, derived via immunoSEQ multiplex PCR, lists solely in-frame clones and lacks some. D and trimming come from the DNA, and the V and J calls and clone size come from that table. The sample carries some 280,000 clones, roughly 85% recorded once. The chain is built from TRBV4-2 and TRBJ1-2; D call uncertain. The clonotype was recovered from a woman in her twenties or thirties with active or convalescent COVID-19. Sequenced sample: peripheral blood. Here the CDR3 reads CASSQGRGNLNYGYTF. The CDR3 DNA reads TGTGCCAGCAGCCAAGGCCGGGGAAACCTTAACTATGGCTACACCTTC.